The 26 T cell receptor beta chains listed next were all sequenced from one sample in a study of blood T cell repertoires in COVID-19. Measured with immunoSEQ multiplex PCR; TCRdb has only the in-frame clones, and not every one. The top ten clones hold under 8.5% of a sample with 500,000 to 600,000 clones, around nine tenths of them seen once. Sequencing was performed on peripheral blood. Source of these receptors: a woman in her 50s with COVID-19, enrolled during active disease.

This clone was seen only once. The V gene is TRBV19, the J gene TRBJ1-1, with TRBD1 as a possible D gene (6 bases). Per the germline V gene, CDR1 is LNHDA and CDR2 is SQIVND (reference sequence). The CDR3 has 15 residues. The V and J ends lost 5 bases and 2 bases respectively, with 15 bases between them. CDR3 region: CASSPDQGLNTEAFF. In DNA, the CDR3 is TGTGCCAGTAGTCCGGACCAGGGGTTAAACACTGAAGCTTTCTTT. The complete variable domain, with remaining parts taken from reference TRBV19 and TRBJ1-1, reads DGGITQSPKYLFRKEGQNVTLSCEQNLNHDAMYWYRQDPGQGLRLIYYSQIVNDFQKGDIAEGYSVSREKKESFPLTVTSAQKNPTAFYLCASSPDQGLNTEAFFGQGTRLTVV.

The V gene is TRBV20-1, the J gene TRBJ1-2, with 8 nucleotides matching TRBD1. CDR1 and CDR2 from the germline V gene are DFQATT and SNEGSKA (reference sequence). This CDR3 contains 11 residues. After removal of 3 bases from V and 8 bases from J, the junction contained 2 bases not matched to a gene. In nucleotides, the CDR3 is TGCAGTGCTAGCGGACAGGGAGGCTACACCTTC. Amino acids: CSASGQGGYTF.

This clone occurred once. This chain links TRBV3-1 (or the pseudogene TRBV3-2) with TRBJ2-7, with D possibly matching TRBD1 (5 bases). Trimming shortened V by 0 bases and J by 3 bases, and 9 bases separated the two germline ends. This CDR3 has 14 residues. CDR1 LGHDT and CDR2 YNNKEL come from the germline V gene (reference sequence). CDR3: CASSQDWGSYEQYF. The CDR3 coding sequence is TGTGCCAGCAGCCAAGATTGGGGCAGCTACGAGCAGTACTTC.

The gene calls are TRBV3-1 (or the pseudogene TRBV3-2) and TRBJ2-3, with 9 positions matching TRBD2. Germline V gives CDR1 LGHDT, CDR2 YNNKEL (reference sequence). V shed 4 bases, J shed 2 bases, and the junction held 7 bases outside the gene matches. The CDR3 contains 16 residues. This chain's CDR3 is CASSPSAGGSTDTQYF. DNA for the CDR3: TGTGCCAGCAGCCCGTCTGCGGGGGGGTCCACAGATACGCAGTATTTT.

This chain uses TRBV14 with TRBJ1-1, with TRBD1 identical over 10 bases. This CDR3 has 17 residues. Germline-derived CDR1 and CDR2 are SGHDN and FVKESK. Germline trimming cut 0 bases from V and 7 bases from J; bases unmatched to any gene: 11. CDR3 sequence reads: CASSQEGGRQGAIEAFF. CDR3 nucleotide sequence: TGTGCCAGCAGCCAAGAAGGGGGGAGACAGGGGGCAATTGAAGCTTTCTTT. Looking up the rest from reference TRBV14 and TRBJ1-1 gives the full variable domain: EAGVTQFPSHSVIEKGQTVTLRCDPISGHDNLYWYRRVMGKEIKFLLHFVKESKQDESGMPNNRFLAERTGGTYSTLKVQPAELEDSGVYFCASSQEGGRQGAIEAFFGQGTRLTVV.

This chain links TRBV6-5 with TRBJ1-5, with D unresolved. Per germline, CDR1 MNHEY and CDR2 SVGAGI. V gave up 5 bases and J gave up 3 bases, with 5 bases separating them. CDR3 length equals 12 residues. CDR3 sequence: CASSPLNQPQHF. The DNA of the CDR3 is TGTGCCAGCAGTCCTCTCAATCAGCCCCAGCATTTT.

The chain is built from TRBV5-6 and TRBJ2-1, with 13 positions matching TRBD2. CDR1 SGHDT and CDR2 YYEEEE come from the germline V gene. The V and J ends lost 3 bases and 7 bases, in that order; junction bases with no gene match: 4. The CDR3 runs to 15 residues. In nucleotides, the CDR3 is TGTGCCAGCAGCTCGGGACTAGCGGGGTGGAATGAGCAGTTCTTC. Translating it yields CASSSGLAGWNEQFF.

The V and J genes are TRBV5-1 and TRBJ1-1; D may be TRBD1 (6 bases). Germline V gene data show CDR1 as SGHRS and CDR2 as YFSETQ. This CDR3 has 16 amino acids. V was trimmed by 2 bases and J by 4 bases, leaving 18 bases between them. CDR3 coding DNA: TGCGCCAGCAGCTTAGGCAGGGGCGCGGGTGTCACTGAAGCTTTCTTT. This sequence encodes CASSLGRGAGVTEAFF.

V is TRBV4-1 and J is TRBJ2-1; the match to TRBD2 covers 8 bases. There are 16 residues in the CDR3. Per the germline V gene, CDR1 is MGHRA and CDR2 is YSYEKL. V lost 3 bases and J lost 6; bases outside the gene matches: 10. The CDR3, as DNA: TGCGCCAGCAGCCAGGGCCTGAGCGGGGGTTTCAATGAGCAGTTCTTC. Its translation is CASSQGLSGGFNEQFF.

The chain uses TRBV4-1 and TRBJ2-7, with 12 bases lining up with TRBD1. This CDR3 spans 15 amino acids. The germline CDR1 and CDR2 sequences are MGHRA and YSYEKL. Trimming at V came to 4 bases and at J to 1 base, leaving 2 bases not matched to a gene. The CDR3: CASSPGQGASYEQYF. The CDR3 nucleotides read TGCGCCAGCAGCCCGGGACAGGGGGCTTCCTACGAGCAGTACTTC.

The chain links TRBV11-2 to TRBJ1-6, with unresolved D. CDR1 and CDR2 from the germline V gene are SGHAT and FQNNGV. Deletions cut 0 bases from V and 10 bases from J, with 7 bases between. This CDR3 contains 13 residues. The CDR3 sequence is CASSLDPGSPLHF. CDR3 in DNA: TGTGCCAGCAGCTTAGATCCGGGGTCACCCCTCCACTTT.

The rearrangement joins TRBV4-1 to TRBJ2-7; TRBD1 might be the D (5 bases). V was shortened by 1 base and J by 2 bases, with 12 bases between the two germline ends. The CDR3 sequence is 15 residues long. Germline CDR1 reads MGHRA; CDR2 reads YSYEKL. The CDR3: CASSQGQKMTYEQYF. The CDR3 DNA reads TGCGCCAGCAGCCAAGGACAGAAGATGACCTACGAGCAGTACTTC.

This clone appeared a few times. This chain connects TRBV28 to TRBJ2-7, with TRBD1 matching over 8 bases. V was clipped by 8 bases and J by 7 bases; unmatched bases: 13. CDR1 MDHEN and CDR2 SYDVKM come from the germline V gene. The CDR3 has 14 residues. The CDR3 reads CASCNQGAVIEQYF. The CDR3 DNA reads as TGTGCCAGCTGTAACCAGGGGGCGGTGATTGAGCAGTACTTC.

CDR3 loop: CACLRDRGTYEQYF. In DNA, the CDR3 is TGTGCCTGCCTCCGGGACAGGGGGACCTACGAGCAGTACTTC. The gene calls are TRBV30 and TRBJ2-7; TRBD1 matches 11 bases. The CDR3 spans 14 residues. Germline trimming cut 6 bases from V and 2 bases from J; bases unmatched to any gene: 6. The germline V gene has CDR1 GTSNPN and CDR2 SVGIG (reference sequence).

V usage is TRBV19 and J usage is TRBJ1-5; 7 bases line up with TRBD1. Trimming cost V 2 bases and J 4 bases; bases outside gene matches: 5. Germline-derived CDR1 and CDR2 are LNHDA and SQIVND (reference sequence). The CDR3 consists of 15 residues. The CDR3 spells CASSIPQGGNQPQHF. The CDR3 DNA sequence: TGTGCCAGTAGTATACCTCAGGGGGGAAATCAGCCCCAGCATTTT.

This chain links TRBV9 with TRBJ1-1, with D unclear. The CDR3 consists of 15 residues. Between the trimmed V and J ends, which lost 0 bases and 4 bases, there was a span of 13 bases. CDR1 and CDR2 from the germline V gene are SGDLS and YYNGEE. CDR3 region: CASSVDGNRGTEAFF. DNA for the CDR3: TGTGCCAGCAGCGTAGACGGCAACCGGGGCACTGAAGCTTTCTTT.

V is TRBV10-3 and J is TRBJ1-5, with a tentative D call TRBD1 (5 bases). The V gene lost 0 bases and the J gene lost 4 bases, with 13 bases spanning the gap. The CDR3 consists of 16 residues. The germline V gene encodes CDR1 ENHRY and CDR2 SYGVKD. The CDR3, as DNA: TGTGCCATCAGTGAGTCAGTGTCAAGGGGTAATCAGCCCCAGCATTTT. Translation: CAISESVSRGNQPQHF.

The V and J genes are TRBV4-2 and TRBJ2-1; 8 bases agree with TRBD2. With 3 bases clipped from V and 0 bases from J, the junction kept 16 bases outside the gene matches. There are 20 residues in the CDR3. The germline gives CDR1 LGHNA, CDR2 YNFKEQ. In nucleotides, the CDR3 is TGTGCCAGCAGCCACGAATGGACTAGCCTCATCGGAAGCTCCTACAATGAGCAGTTCTTC. This gives the protein CASSHEWTSLIGSSYNEQFF.

The CDR3 sequence is CASSLAPGLAYEQYF. The CDR3 nucleotides read TGTGCCAGCAGCTTAGCCCCGGGACTAGCTTACGAGCAGTACTTC. This chain uses TRBV11-2 with TRBJ2-7; 9 bases align to TRBD2. V lost 1 base, J lost 4 bases, and 5 bases stayed unmatched. Germline V CDR1 and CDR2: SGHAT, FQNNGV. The CDR3 is made up of 15 amino acids. Based on the CDR3 plus reference TRBV11-2 and TRBJ2-7, the full variable domain is EAGVAQSPRYKIIEKRQSVAFWCNPISGHATLYWYQQILGQGPKLLIQFQNNGVVDDSQLPKDRFSAERLKGVDSTLKIQPAKLEDSAVYLCASSLAPGLAYEQYFGPGTRLTVT.

J is TRBJ1-4 and V is TRBV11-2; D gene uncertain. Germline CDR1 reads SGHAT; CDR2 reads FQNNGV. V lost 4 bases, J lost 10 bases, and 10 bases lay in between. CDR3 length: 12 amino acids. This CDR3 reads CASSSLPGKLFF. As DNA, the CDR3 is TGTGCCAGCAGCTCCCTACCAGGAAAACTGTTTTTT. Drawing the rest from reference TRBV11-2 and TRBJ1-4, the complete variable domain is EAGVAQSPRYKIIEKRQSVAFWCNPISGHATLYWYQQILGQGPKLLIQFQNNGVVDDSQLPKDRFSAERLKGVDSTLKIQPAKLEDSAVYLCASSSLPGKLFFGSGTQLSVL.

This chain joins TRBV29-1 and TRBJ2-7; a weak D match, TRBD1 (6 bases). The germline V gene encodes CDR1 SQVTM and CDR2 ANQGSEA. Trimming took 7 bases from V and 5 from J, leaving 18 bases between them. The CDR3 loop spans 13 amino acids. This CDR3 is CSAPGTFDNEQYF. The CDR3, as DNA: TGCAGCGCTCCCGGGACATTCGACAACGAGCAGTACTTC.

The chain links TRBV5-6 to TRBJ2-1, with D unresolved. Trimming left V 3 bases short and J 0 bases short, with 10 bases between. The CDR3 totals 15 residues. Germline CDR1 SGHDT, CDR2 YYEEEE. CDR3 DNA sequence: TGTGCCAGCAGCTCCCAGCCGGGCTCCTACAATGAGCAGTTCTTC. It yields the protein CASSSQPGSYNEQFF.

The V call is TRBV19, the J call TRBJ2-7; 9 bases align to TRBD1. The germline gives CDR1 LNHDA, CDR2 SQIVND (reference sequence). Trimming cost V 3 bases and J 0 bases; bases outside gene matches: 6. CDR3 size: 16 residues. As DNA, the CDR3 is TGTGCCAGTAGTATCCTAGGACAGGGGAGCTCCTACGAGCAGTACTTC. Protein sequence: CASSILGQGSSYEQYF.

The rearrangement links TRBV18 to TRBJ2-3; possibly TRBD2 for D (5 bases). Germline V lookup: CDR1 KGHSH, CDR2 LQKENI. The CDR3 has 16 residues. V shed 3 bases and J shed 0 bases, with 13 bases lying between them. CDR3 nucleotides: TGTGCCAGCTCACCTATTCCCCGCGGGAGCACAGATACGCAGTATTTT. This sequence encodes CASSPIPRGSTDTQYF.

The chain uses TRBV28 and TRBJ1-2, with TRBD1 as a possible D gene (6 bases). CDR1 and CDR2 (germline): MDHEN, SYDVKM. V shed 4 bases and J shed 5 bases, with 11 bases lying between them. The CDR3 runs 13 residues. The DNA for the CDR3 is TGTGCCAGCAGTTGGGGGCCAGGTTATGGCTACACCTTC. Encoded protein: CASSWGPGYGYTF.

The count of this clone is one. The chain uses TRBV2 and TRBJ2-7, with D possibly matching TRBD1 (6 bases). Germline CDR1 is SNHLY and CDR2 is FYNNEI. This CDR3 region has 15 residues. With 6 bases removed from V and 7 bases from J, the gap between germline ends came to 22 bases. CDR3 DNA sequence: TGTGCCAGCAGCCCGAGGGAGACAGGACCCCGGGAGCAGTACTTC. Protein: CASSPRETGPREQYF.